These 10 T cell receptor beta chains were all obtained from the same sample, sequenced in a study of OX40 agonist ivuxolimab in advanced cancers. TCRdb's table, derived via immunoSEQ multiplex PCR, lists solely in-frame clones and lacks some. The sample consists of approximately 76,000 clones, roughly 94% of them appearing once. The input for sequencing was CD4+ or CD8+ T cells sorted from blood, taken in a trial of the OX40 agonist ivuxolimab. These receptors originate from an adult with an advanced solid tumor such as melanoma, head and neck, liver or kidney cancer.

The rearrangement links TRBV9 to TRBJ2-1; tentative D call: TRBD1 (5 bases). Trimming shortened V by 0 bases and J by 10 bases, and 20 bases separated the two germline ends. The CDR3 is 16 residues long. The germline V gene has CDR1 SGDLS and CDR2 YYNGEE. This CDR3 reads CASSVDKIRVSGEQFF. The CDR3, as DNA: TGTGCCAGCAGCGTAGATAAGATAAGGGTATCAGGGGAGCAGTTCTTC.

The chain couples TRBV7-2 to TRBJ2-7, with 7 bases aligning to TRBD2. Germline CDR1 and CDR2: SGHTA and FQGNSA. The CDR3 extends over 15 amino acids. The V segment lost 5 bases and the J segment 4 bases; nucleotides outside the gene matches: 11. The CDR3 DNA follows: TGTGCCAGCAGCCTCGACCAAAGCGGGATGTACGAGCAGTACTTC. Translation: CASSLDQSGMYEQYF.

This chain connects TRBV7-9 to TRBJ2-1, with 7 bases identical to TRBD2. From germline, CDR1 is SEHNR and CDR2 FQNEAQ (reference sequence). The CDR3 sequence is 14 residues long. V trimming: 6 bases; J trimming: 7 bases; junction bases outside the gene matches: 9. The CDR3 is CASSPRGGGNEQFF. CDR3 DNA sequence: TGTGCCAGCAGTCCCCGAGGCGGGGGTAATGAGCAGTTCTTC.

The gene calls are TRBV6-1 and TRBJ1-2; TRBD1 might be the D (6 bases). Trimming removed 3 bases at V and 2 bases at J, with 7 bases between. From germline, CDR1 is MNHNS and CDR2 SASEGT. The CDR3 runs 13 residues. This CDR3 is CASSDGGNYGYTF. The CDR3 DNA sequence: TGTGCCAGCAGTGACGGGGGCAACTATGGCTACACCTTC.

Comments on this clone: The same CDR3 can be traced to other DNA sequences in this sample. The J gene is TRBJ2-1, the V gene TRBV28; no clear D. CDR1 and CDR2 (germline): MDHEN, SYDVKM. The V and J ends lost 2 bases and 4 bases respectively, with 3 bases between them. The CDR3 is 12 amino acids. The CDR3 reads CASSLRYNEQFF. CDR3 nucleotides: TGTGCCAGCAGTTTACGGTACAATGAGCAGTTCTTC.

This chain uses TRBV11-2 with TRBJ1-5; D is unclear. Per the germline V gene, CDR1 is SGHAT and CDR2 is FQNNGV. Trimming cost V 3 bases and J 6 bases, with 9 bases left between them. The CDR3 spans 13 residues. The CDR3 loop reads CASSLEGGQPQHF. CDR3 in DNA: TGTGCCAGCAGCTTGGAGGGAGGTCAGCCCCAGCATTTT.

The chain combines TRBV28 with TRBJ1-2; D remains unclear. This CDR3 has 14 amino acids. V was clipped by 2 bases and J by 3 bases, with 10 bases between them. Germline CDR1 reads MDHEN; CDR2 reads SYDVKM. CDR3 sequence: CASSLPDAYYGYTF. As DNA, the CDR3 is TGTGCCAGCAGTTTACCGGACGCATACTATGGCTACACCTTC.

V usage is TRBV30 and J usage is TRBJ1-4; 7 bases fit TRBD1. CDR3 length: 14 residues. With V trimmed by 1 base and J by 8 bases, 7 bases remained unmatched. Germline CDR1 is GTSNPN and CDR2 is SVGIG (reference sequence). The CDR3 DNA is TGTGCCTGGAGTGAAACAGGGGCGAGGGAAAAACTGTTTTTT. Translating it yields CAWSETGAREKLFF.

This chain connects TRBV19 to TRBJ2-7, with 13 bases lining up with TRBD2. The CDR3 spans 15 residues. CDR1 and CDR2 (germline): LNHDA, SQIVND (reference sequence). J gave up 5 bases and V 6 bases, and 7 bases lay outside the gene matches. The CDR3 DNA follows: TGTGCCAGTAGACTAGCGGGAGGGGCGGCTAACGAGCAGTACTTC. As protein: CASRLAGGAANEQYF.

The chain has TRBV28 and TRBJ2-7; 8 bases are a match to TRBD1. Trimming cost V 8 bases and J 0 bases; bases outside gene matches: 3. Germline V gene sequence: CDR1 MDHEN, CDR2 SYDVKM. CDR3 length: 13 residues. CDR3 loop: CASRGQDSYEQYF. The CDR3 DNA follows: TGTGCCAGCCGGGGACAGGACTCCTACGAGCAGTACTTC.